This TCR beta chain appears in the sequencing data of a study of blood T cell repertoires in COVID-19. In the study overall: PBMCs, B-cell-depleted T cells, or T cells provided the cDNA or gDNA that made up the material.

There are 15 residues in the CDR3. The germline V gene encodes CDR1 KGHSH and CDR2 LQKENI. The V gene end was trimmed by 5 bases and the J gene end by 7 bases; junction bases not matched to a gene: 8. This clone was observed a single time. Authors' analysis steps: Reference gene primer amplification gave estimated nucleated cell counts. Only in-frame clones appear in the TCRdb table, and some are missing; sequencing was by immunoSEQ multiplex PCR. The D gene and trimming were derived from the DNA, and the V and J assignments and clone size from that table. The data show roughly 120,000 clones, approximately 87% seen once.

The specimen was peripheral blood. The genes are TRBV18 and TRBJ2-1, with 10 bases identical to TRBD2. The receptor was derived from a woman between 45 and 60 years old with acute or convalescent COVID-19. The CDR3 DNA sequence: TGTGCCAGCTCAACAAGCGGGGGGGCCGGTAATGAGCAGTTCTTC. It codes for CASSTSGGAGNEQFF. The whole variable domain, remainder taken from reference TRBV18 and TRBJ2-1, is NAGVMQNPRHLVRRRGQEARLRCSPMKGHSHVYWYRQLPEEGLKFMVYLQKENIIDESGMPKERFSAEFPKEGPSILRIQQVVRGDSAAYFCASSTSGGAGNEQFFGPGTRLTVL.